Sequencing of this T cell receptor beta chain was carried out in a study of cytomegalovirus exposure and HLA in healthy donors. Trimming stripped 5 bases from V and 2 bases from J, with 13 bases between. Germline CDR1 and CDR2: SEHNR and FQNEAQ (reference sequence). The CDR3 spans 16 residues. In the case of this clone: Its antigen is undetermined.

Study results and limitations: There were some V segments, including TRBV6-2 and TRBV6-3, excluded as indistinguishable. Researchers reportedly found TCR beta sequences accurately predicted most subjects' HLA-A and HLA-B alleles.

The study ran its PCR with 60 Vbeta and 13 Jbeta primers. Produced via immunoSEQ multiplex PCR; TCRdb's table is partial and in-frame only. Found here are roughly 110,000 clones; the top ten clones hold 3.5% to 4.5%. The chain carries TRBV7-9 and TRBJ2-6; TRBD1 might be the D (6 bases). The receptor was derived from a man under 40 in good health and CMV-seronegative. Sequenced sample: PBMCs. CDR3 sequence: CASSPRQAPGANVLTF. CDR3 coding DNA: TGTGCCAGCAGCCCACGACAGGCTCCTGGGGCCAACGTCCTGACTTTC.